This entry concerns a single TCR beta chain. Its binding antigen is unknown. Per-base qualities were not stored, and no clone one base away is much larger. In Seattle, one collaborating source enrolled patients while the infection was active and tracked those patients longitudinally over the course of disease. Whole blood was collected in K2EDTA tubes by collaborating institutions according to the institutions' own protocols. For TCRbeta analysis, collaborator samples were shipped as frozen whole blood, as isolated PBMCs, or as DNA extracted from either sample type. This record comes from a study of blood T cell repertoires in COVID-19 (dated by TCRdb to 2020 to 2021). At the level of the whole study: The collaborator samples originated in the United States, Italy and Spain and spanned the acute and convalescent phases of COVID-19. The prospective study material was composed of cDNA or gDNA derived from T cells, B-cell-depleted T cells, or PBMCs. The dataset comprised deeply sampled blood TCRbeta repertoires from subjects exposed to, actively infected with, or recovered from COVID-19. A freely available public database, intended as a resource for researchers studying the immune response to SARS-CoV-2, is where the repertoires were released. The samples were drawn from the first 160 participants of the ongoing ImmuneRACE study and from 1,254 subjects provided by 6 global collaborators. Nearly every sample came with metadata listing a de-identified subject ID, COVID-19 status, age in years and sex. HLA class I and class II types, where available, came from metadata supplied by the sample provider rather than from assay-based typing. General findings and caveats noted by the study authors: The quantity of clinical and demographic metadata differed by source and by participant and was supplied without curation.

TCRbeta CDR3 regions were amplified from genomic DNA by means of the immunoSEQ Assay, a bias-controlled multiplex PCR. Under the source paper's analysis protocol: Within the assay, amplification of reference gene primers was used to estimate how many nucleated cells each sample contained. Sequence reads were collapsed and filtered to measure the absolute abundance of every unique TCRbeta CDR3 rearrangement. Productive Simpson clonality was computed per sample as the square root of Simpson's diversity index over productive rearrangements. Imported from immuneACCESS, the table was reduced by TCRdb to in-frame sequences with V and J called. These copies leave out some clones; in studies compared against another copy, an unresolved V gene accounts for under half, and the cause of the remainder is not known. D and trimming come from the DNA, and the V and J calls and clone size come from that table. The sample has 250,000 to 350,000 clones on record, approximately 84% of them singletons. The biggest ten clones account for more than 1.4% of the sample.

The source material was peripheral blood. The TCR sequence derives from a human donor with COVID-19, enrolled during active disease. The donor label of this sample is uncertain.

The CDR3 corresponds to CASSYLRDRGGDTQYF. The sequenced DNA: TGTGCCAGCAGTTACCTAAGGGACAGGGGTGGAGATACGCAGTATTTT. Recombination joined TRBV6-2 or TRBV6-3 with TRBJ2-3, and 10 junctional nucleotides match TRBD1. Reading the germline V gene gives CDR1 MNHEY and CDR2 SVGEGT. V ends up 2 bases short and J 5 bases short, with an unmatched junction base count of 7. Inclusive of the bounding cysteine and phenylalanine, the CDR3 is 16 residues long. Solely the CDR3 DNA is kept, with 48 bases framed from the first base.